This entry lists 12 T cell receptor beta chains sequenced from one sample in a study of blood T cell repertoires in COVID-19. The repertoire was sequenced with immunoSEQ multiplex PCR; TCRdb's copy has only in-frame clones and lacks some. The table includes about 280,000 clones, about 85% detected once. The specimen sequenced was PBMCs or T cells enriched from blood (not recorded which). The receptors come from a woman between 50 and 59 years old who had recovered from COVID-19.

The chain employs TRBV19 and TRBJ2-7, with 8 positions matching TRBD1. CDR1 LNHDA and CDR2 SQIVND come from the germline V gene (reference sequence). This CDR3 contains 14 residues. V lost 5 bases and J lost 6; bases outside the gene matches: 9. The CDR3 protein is CASSQDRGFGEQYF. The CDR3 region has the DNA TGTGCCAGTAGTCAAGACAGGGGCTTCGGCGAGCAGTACTTC.

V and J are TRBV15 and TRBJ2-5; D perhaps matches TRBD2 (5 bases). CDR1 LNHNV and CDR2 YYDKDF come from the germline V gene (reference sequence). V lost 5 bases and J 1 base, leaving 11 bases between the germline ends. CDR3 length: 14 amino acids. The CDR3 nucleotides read TGTGCCACCAGCTATGGACTTATCCAAGAGACCCAGTACTTC. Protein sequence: CATSYGLIQETQYF.

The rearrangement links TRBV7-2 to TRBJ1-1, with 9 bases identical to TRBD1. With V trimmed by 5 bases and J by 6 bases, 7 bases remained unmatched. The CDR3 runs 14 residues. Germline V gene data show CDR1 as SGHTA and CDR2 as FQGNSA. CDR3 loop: CASSKEQGAAEAFF. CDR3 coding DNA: TGTGCCAGCAGCAAAGAACAGGGGGCAGCTGAAGCTTTCTTT.

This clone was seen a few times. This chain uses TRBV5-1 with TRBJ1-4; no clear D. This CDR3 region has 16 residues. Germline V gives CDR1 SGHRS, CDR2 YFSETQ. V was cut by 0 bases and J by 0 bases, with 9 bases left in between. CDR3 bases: TGCGCCAGCAGCTTGGTATCCGGAGCAACTAATGAAAAACTGTTTTTT. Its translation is CASSLVSGATNEKLFF.

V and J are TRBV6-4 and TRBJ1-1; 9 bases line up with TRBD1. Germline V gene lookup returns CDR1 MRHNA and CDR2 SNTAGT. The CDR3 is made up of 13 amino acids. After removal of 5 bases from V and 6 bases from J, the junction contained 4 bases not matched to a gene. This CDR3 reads CASSWDREAEAFF. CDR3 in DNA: TGTGCCAGCAGTTGGGACAGGGAGGCTGAAGCTTTCTTT.

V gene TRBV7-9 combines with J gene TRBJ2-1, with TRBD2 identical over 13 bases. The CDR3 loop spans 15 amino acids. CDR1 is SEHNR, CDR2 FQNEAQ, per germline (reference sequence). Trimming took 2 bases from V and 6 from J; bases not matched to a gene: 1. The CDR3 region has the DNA TGTGCCAGCAGCTTAACTAGCGGGAGGGCCAATGAGCAGTTCTTC. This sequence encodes CASSLTSGRANEQFF.

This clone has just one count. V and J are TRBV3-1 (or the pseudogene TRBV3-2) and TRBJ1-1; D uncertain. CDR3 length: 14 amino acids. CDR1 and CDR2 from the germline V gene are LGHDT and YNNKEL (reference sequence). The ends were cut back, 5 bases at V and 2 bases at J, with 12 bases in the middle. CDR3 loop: CASSLRHTNTEAFF. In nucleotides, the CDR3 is TGTGCCAGCAGCTTACGTCATACAAACACTGAAGCTTTCTTT.

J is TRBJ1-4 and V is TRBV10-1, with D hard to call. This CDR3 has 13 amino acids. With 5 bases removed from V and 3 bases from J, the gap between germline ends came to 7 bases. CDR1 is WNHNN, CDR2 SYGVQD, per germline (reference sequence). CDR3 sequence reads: CASSRGPNEKLFF. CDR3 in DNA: TGCGCCAGCAGTCGCGGTCCTAATGAAAAACTGTTTTTT.

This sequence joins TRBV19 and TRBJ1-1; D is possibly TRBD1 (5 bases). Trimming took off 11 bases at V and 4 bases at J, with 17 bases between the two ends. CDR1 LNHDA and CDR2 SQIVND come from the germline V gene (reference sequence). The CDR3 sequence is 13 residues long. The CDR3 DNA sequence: TGTGCCGGGAAGACCGCGGGGGGCACTGAAGCTTTCTTT. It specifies CAGKTAGGTEAFF.

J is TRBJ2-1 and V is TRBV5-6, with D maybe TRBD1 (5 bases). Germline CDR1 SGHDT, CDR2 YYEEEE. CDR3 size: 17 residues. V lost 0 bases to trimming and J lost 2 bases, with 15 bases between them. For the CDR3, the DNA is TGTGCCAGCAGCTTGGCCGGGCAGGGTTTCCCCTACAATGAGCAGTTCTTC. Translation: CASSLAGQGFPYNEQFF.

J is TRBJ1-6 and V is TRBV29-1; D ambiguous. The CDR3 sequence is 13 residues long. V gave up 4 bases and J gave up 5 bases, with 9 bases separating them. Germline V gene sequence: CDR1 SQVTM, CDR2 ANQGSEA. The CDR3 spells CSVGLGDNSPLHF. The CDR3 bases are TGCAGCGTTGGGTTGGGAGATAATTCACCCCTCCACTTT.

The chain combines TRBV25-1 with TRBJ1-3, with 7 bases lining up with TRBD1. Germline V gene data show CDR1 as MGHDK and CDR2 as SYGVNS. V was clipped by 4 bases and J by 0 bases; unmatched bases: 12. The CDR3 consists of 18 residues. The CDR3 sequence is CASSGEGADRISGNTIYF. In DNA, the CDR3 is TGTGCCAGCAGTGGAGAAGGGGCGGACAGGATCTCTGGAAACACCATATATTTT.